This entry features one T cell receptor beta chain sequence. The target of this receptor is not known. Per-base qualities were not stored, and no clone one base away is much larger. These data are taken from a study of blood T cell repertoires in COVID-19 (TCRdb year 2020). Turning to the overall study: Samples from collaborators originated in the United States, Italy and Spain and spanned both the acute and convalescent phases of COVID-19. The prospective study material was composed of cDNA or gDNA derived from T cells, B-cell-depleted T cells, or PBMCs. Subjects who had been exposed to COVID-19, were actively infected with it, or had recovered from it provided the deeply sampled blood TCRbeta repertoires that made up the dataset. The repertoires were released in a freely available public database meant as a resource for research on the immune response to SARS-CoV-2. The samples were drawn from the first 160 participants of the ongoing ImmuneRACE study and from about 1,200 subjects provided by 6 global collaborators. Nearly every sample came with metadata listing a de-identified subject ID, COVID-19 status, age in years and sex. Where available, HLA class I and class II types were obtained from metadata supplied by the sample provider rather than from assay-based typing.

General study outcomes and caveats: The quantity of clinical and demographic metadata differed by source and by participant and was supplied without curation.

Including the terminal cysteine and phenylalanine, the CDR3 comprises 15 residues. The sequence is cut down to CDR3 DNA, 45 bases in frame from base 1. The germline V gene supplies CDR1 LGHNA and CDR2 YSLEER. At the junction V is shortened by 2 bases and J by 4 bases; bases outside the gene matches: 8. The collaborating institutions used their own protocols to collect whole blood in K2EDTA tubes. For TCRbeta analysis, collaborators shipped samples as frozen whole blood, isolated PBMCs, or DNA extracted from either of those sample types. The immunoSEQ Assay, a bias-controlled multiplex PCR, was used to amplify TCRbeta CDR3 regions from genomic DNA. The authors' analysis ran thus. Within the assay, amplification of reference gene primers was used to estimate how many nucleated cells each sample contained. To quantify the absolute abundance of each unique TCRbeta CDR3 rearrangement, sequence reads were collapsed and filtered. For each sample, productive Simpson clonality was calculated by taking the square root of Simpson's diversity index across productive rearrangements. Drawn from immuneACCESS, this table holds only the in-frame rearrangements with V and J called that TCRdb kept. Clones are partly lost; checked studies trace under half to an unresolved V gene and leave the rest unexplained. V and J calls and clone size are copied from that table; D and trimming were computed from the DNA. This sample gives some 89,000 clones in total; 81% of them show up just once. The ten most abundant clones make up 4% to 5.5% of the sample.

Sequenced input: peripheral blood. Recombination linked TRBV4-3 to TRBJ2-7; 7 bases in the junction line up with TRBD2. This receptor was taken from a man in his sixties with acute or convalescent COVID-19. The CDR3 protein sequence reads: CASSQHAGEVYEQYF. Here is the DNA: TGCGCCAGCAGCCAACACGCGGGGGAGGTTTACGAGCAGTACTTC.